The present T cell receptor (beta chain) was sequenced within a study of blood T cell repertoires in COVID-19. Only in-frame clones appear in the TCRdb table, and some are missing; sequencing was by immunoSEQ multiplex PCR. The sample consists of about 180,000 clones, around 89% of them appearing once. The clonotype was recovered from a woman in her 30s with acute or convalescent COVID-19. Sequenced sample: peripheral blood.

The CDR3 here is CSVMGGGDEQFF. In DNA, the CDR3 is TGCAGCGTTATGGGCGGAGGCGATGAGCAGTTCTTC. The rearrangement links TRBV29-1 to TRBJ2-1; D may be TRBD2 (5 bases). The germline gives CDR1 SQVTM, CDR2 ANQGSEA. The V gene lost 5 bases and the J gene lost 8 bases, with 13 bases spanning the gap. CDR3 length: 12 amino acids.